The next 16 T cell receptor beta chains were all read from a single sample in a study of CD8 T cells in ankylosing spondylitis (dated 2017 in TCRdb). The library came from 5' RACE. These reads were obtained on an Illumina HiSeq 2500. The public reads were reprocessed in TCRdb via fastp at Q25 and MiXCR, keeping in-frame beta chains. Duplicate CDR3 protein sequences are folded into a single record with the most common DNA and genes. The sample table contains 150,000 to 200,000 distinct CDR3 sequences; only one count was recorded for approximately 10% of them. The ten top clones hold approximately 32% of the sample. The sample taken for sequencing was blood, either unsorted or a sorted T cell fraction (not recorded which). These receptors were taken from a male donor with ankylosing spondylitis or in good health (not recorded which).

This clonotype was observed at least ten times. V is TRBV10-3 and J is TRBJ2-7; D is perhaps TRBD2 (5 bases). Trimming pared 7 bases from V and 0 bases from J, leaving 13 bases between. There are 14 residues in the CDR3. The germline CDR1 and CDR2 sequences are ENHRY and SYGVKD. The CDR3 region is CAIKLSGNSYEQYF. The CDR3 coding sequence is TGTGCCATCAAACTAAGCGGAAACTCCTACGAGCAGTACTTC.

A few counts support this clonotype. The V call is TRBV7-8, the J call TRBJ2-7; D is possibly TRBD1 (5 bases). Trimming took 5 bases from V and 0 from J, leaving 17 bases between them. Per germline, CDR1 SGHVS and CDR2 FQNEAQ. The CDR3 covers 16 residues. DNA for the CDR3: TGTGCCAGCAGCCCGGAGACAGCTACAAGCTCCTACGAGCAGTACTTC. Translating it yields CASSPETATSSYEQYF.

This clonotype was counted many times. The rearrangement joins TRBV24-1 to TRBJ2-2; possibly TRBD2 for D (7 bases). This CDR3 region has 14 residues. Germline CDR1 KGHDR, CDR2 SFDVKD. V dropped 10 bases and J dropped 1 base, with 12 bases sitting between them. CDR3 in amino acids: CATQAGQNTGELFF. CDR3 DNA: TGTGCCACTCAAGCGGGACAGAACACCGGGGAGCTGTTTTTT.

This clonotype came up many times. The chain is built from TRBV29-1 and TRBJ2-2, with a possible D match to TRBD2 (5 bases). The ends were cut back, 5 bases at V and 7 bases at J, with 8 bases in the middle. CDR1 and CDR2 (germline): SQVTM, ANQGSEA. The CDR3 extends over 11 amino acids. This chain's CDR3 is CSVKEDGELFF. The DNA for the CDR3 is TGCAGCGTTAAGGAGGACGGGGAGCTGTTTTTT.

The V and J genes are TRBV27 and TRBJ2-2, with D possibly matching TRBD1 (5 bases). Germline V gene lookup returns CDR1 MNHEY and CDR2 SMNVEV (reference sequence). The CDR3 covers 15 residues. Trimming took off 6 bases at V and 4 bases at J, with 15 bases between the two ends. CDR3 sequence (DNA): TGTGCCAGCAGCCCAGTGACAGTTTTCACCGGGGAGCTGTTTTTT. This gives the protein CASSPVTVFTGELFF.

This clonotype was recorded at least ten times. The rearrangement uses TRBV12-3 or TRBV12-4 and TRBJ1-2, with 10 bases matching TRBD1. The CDR3 consists of 15 residues. V shed 5 bases and J 2 bases; nucleotides not matched to a gene: 5. The CDR3 bases are TGTGCCAGCAGTCCGGGGGGACAGGGGAACTATGGCTACACCTTC. Amino acids: CASSPGGQGNYGYTF.

This clonotype was seen many times. V and J are TRBV11-2 and TRBJ2-2, with D perhaps TRBD2 (6 bases). Trimming removed 0 bases at V and 1 base at J, with 9 bases between. This CDR3 has 16 amino acids. Germline lookup yields CDR1 SGHAT and CDR2 FQNNGV. CDR3 amino acids: CASSLEGSGNTGELFF. CDR3 coding DNA: TGTGCCAGCAGCTTAGAGGGTAGCGGGAACACCGGGGAGCTGTTTTTT. The entire variable domain, with the rest obtained from reference TRBV11-2 and TRBJ2-2, is as follows: EAGVAQSPRYKIIEKRQSVAFWCNPISGHATLYWYQQILGQGPKLLIQFQNNGVVDDSQLPKDRFSAERLKGVDSTLKIQPAKLEDSAVYLCASSLEGSGNTGELFFGEGSRLTVL.

The V gene is TRBV6-1, the J gene TRBJ1-1; 8 nucleotides match TRBD1. Losses at the gene ends were 6 bases for V and 5 bases for J; bases not matched to a gene: 5. The germline CDR1 and CDR2 sequences are MNHNS and SASEGT. This CDR3 is 13 amino acids long. The CDR3 protein is CASSPTGGTEAFF. The DNA for the CDR3 is TGTGCCAGCAGCCCCACAGGGGGAACTGAAGCTTTCTTT.

This clonotype was recorded once. The rearrangement links TRBV15 to TRBJ1-4; a weak D match, TRBD1 (5 bases). Deletions cut 3 bases from V and 8 bases from J, with 13 bases between. Germline CDR1 is LNHNV and CDR2 is YYDKDF (reference sequence). CDR3 size: 14 residues. CDR3 DNA sequence: TGTGCCACCAGCAGGGGACGATTCGACGAAAAACTGTTTTTT. Residues: CATSRGRFDEKLFF.

Ten or more counts support this clonotype. The V gene is TRBV6-5, the J gene TRBJ2-3, with TRBD2 matching 7 bases. Germline loops: CDR1 MNHEY, CDR2 SVGAGI. The CDR3 has 14 residues. V trimming: 2 bases; J trimming: 4 bases; junction bases outside the gene matches: 3. CDR3 amino acids: CASSYAGEADTQYF. As DNA, the CDR3 is TGTGCCAGCAGTTACGCGGGAGAAGCAGATACGCAGTATTTT.

This clonotype has only a few counts. The CDR3 DNA reads as TGCAGTGCTAGAGCCGGGCTCAGCAATCAGCCCCAGCATTTT. Amino acid sequence: CSARAGLSNQPQHF. The chain employs TRBV20-1 and TRBJ1-5, with D unclear. CDR3 length equals 14 residues. CDR1 and CDR2 from the germline V gene are DFQATT and SNEGSKA (reference sequence). Trimming cost V 1 base and J 1 base, with 8 bases left between them.

The table lists this clonotype with a few counts. The chain combines TRBV5-1 with TRBJ1-1, with 7 positions matching TRBD1. The CDR3 loop spans 14 amino acids. The V and J ends lost 4 bases and 4 bases, in that order; junction bases with no gene match: 7. The germline CDR1 and CDR2 sequences are SGHRS and YFSETQ. This CDR3 is CASSGTVSGTEAFF. The DNA of the CDR3 is TGCGCCAGCAGCGGGACAGTCTCGGGCACTGAAGCTTTCTTT.

The chain uses TRBV3-1 and TRBJ1-4; possibly TRBD1 for D (5 bases). Trimming took 1 base from V and 8 from J, leaving 14 bases between them. This CDR3 is built from 15 residues. Germline-derived CDR1 and CDR2 are LGHDT and YNNKEL (reference sequence). The CDR3 DNA follows: TGTGCCAGCAGCCAAGGGGTGTCAGGGTTGGAAAAACTGTTTTTT. It is translated as CASSQGVSGLEKLFF.

This clonotype has only a few counts. The chain recombines TRBV19 with TRBJ2-1, with a weak D call TRBD2 (6 bases). The germline V and J ends were trimmed by 5 bases and 5 bases, with 13 bases remaining between them. The CDR3 length is 14 residues. CDR1 is LNHDA, CDR2 SQIVND, per germline (reference sequence). The CDR3 nucleotides are TGTGCCAGTAGTGGGGGGATCGCTAACAATGAGCAGTTCTTC. Its translation: CASSGGIANNEQFF.

This clonotype was seen repeatedly, ten times or more. V is TRBV5-1 and J is TRBJ2-3; 14 bases align to TRBD2. The CDR3 sequence is 17 residues long. Trimming took 4 bases from V and 1 from J; bases not matched to a gene: 5. Germline-derived CDR1 and CDR2 are SGHRS and YFSETQ. DNA for the CDR3: TGCGCCAGCAGCCGCGGACTAGCGGGGGGCGGCACAGATACGCAGTATTTT. Encoded protein: CASSRGLAGGGTDTQYF.

This clonotype has a count of ten or more. The chain links TRBV5-1 to TRBJ2-2; D is unclear. CDR3 length: 14 amino acids. With 4 bases removed from V and 6 bases from J, the gap between germline ends came to 13 bases. Germline V gene sequence: CDR1 SGHRS, CDR2 YFSETQ. The CDR3 loop reads CASSPKVLPGELFF. CDR3 nucleotides: TGCGCCAGCAGCCCTAAGGTGCTCCCCGGGGAGCTGTTTTTT.